These 13 T cell receptor beta chains were all obtained from the same sample, sequenced in a study of T cells in Graves' hyperthyroidism and ophthalmopathy. Authors of the study amplified TCR beta CDR3 regions from RNA transcripts. Researchers ran a first-round RT-PCR on the TCR CDR3 using the HTBI primer set. One entry per CDR3 protein, called by TCRdb with MiXCR from the multiplex PCR reads. Among 500,000 to 650,000 distinct CDR3 sequences listed, more than 14% were seen once. Material: blood. The receptors come from a woman aged 50 to 60 with Graves' ophthalmopathy.

This clonotype was counted at least ten times. The V gene is TRBV11-2, the J gene TRBJ2-7; D possibly uses TRBD1 or TRBD2 (6 bases each). CDR1 and CDR2 (germline): SGHAT, FQNNGV. Trimming took off 1 base at V and 3 bases at J, with 13 bases between the two ends. The CDR3 covers 15 residues. CDR3 nucleotides: TGTGCCAGCAGCTTAGGGGGGGACACGCTCTACGAGCAGTACTTC. Its translation is CASSLGGDTLYEQYF.

This clonotype appeared many times. This chain connects TRBV11-3 to TRBJ1-2; no clear D gene. Deletions cut 2 bases from V and 0 bases from J, with 7 bases between. The CDR3 has 14 amino acids. Germline V gene data show CDR1 as SGHNT and CDR2 as YENEEA. The CDR3 sequence: CASSLKEANYGYTF. CDR3 nucleotide sequence: TGTGCCAGCAGCTTAAAGGAAGCTAACTATGGCTACACCTTC. Full variable domain (rest looked up from reference TRBV11-3 and TRBJ1-2): EAGVVQSPRYKIIEKKQPVAFWCNPISGHNTLYWYLQNLGQGPELLIRYENEEAVDDSQLPKDRFSAERLKGVDSTLKIQPAELGDSAVYLCASSLKEANYGYTFGSGTRLTVV.

This clonotype has just a few counts. The chain links TRBV10-3 to TRBJ2-1; tentatively, D is TRBD1 (5 bases). From germline, CDR1 is ENHRY and CDR2 SYGVKD. The CDR3 runs 14 residues. V lost 6 bases to trimming and J lost 4 bases, with 13 bases between them. The CDR3 here is CAIRRERQYNEQFF. In nucleotides, the CDR3 is TGTGCCATCAGGAGAGAAAGACAGTACAATGAGCAGTTCTTC.

This clonotype was counted only a few times. The chain is built from TRBV7-6 and TRBJ1-5; TRBD1 might be the D (5 bases). Germline CDR1 is SGHVS and CDR2 is FNYEAQ. The V and J ends lost 5 bases and 1 base respectively, with 9 bases between them. The CDR3 covers 14 residues. This CDR3 is CASSPGASNQPQHF. As DNA, the CDR3 is TGTGCCAGCAGCCCCGGGGCCAGCAATCAGCCCCAGCATTTT.

This clonotype was observed many times. The CDR3 is CASSQPLGRYNEQFF. The CDR3 DNA reads as TGTGCCAGCAGCCAACCTCTAGGGCGCTACAATGAGCAGTTCTTC. The V gene is TRBV7-9, the J gene TRBJ2-1; D call uncertain. V was pared by 5 bases and J by 3 bases, with 14 bases between. CDR3 length equals 15 residues. The germline V gene has CDR1 SEHNR and CDR2 FQNEAQ (reference sequence).

This clonotype was counted many times. This chain links TRBV7-9 with TRBJ2-2; tentative D call: TRBD1 (6 bases). Germline loops: CDR1 SEHNR, CDR2 FQNEAQ (reference sequence). This CDR3 comprises 18 residues. V was pared by 1 base and J by 1 base, with 16 bases between. This chain's CDR3 is CASSLGPIWTENTGELFF. CDR3 coding DNA: TGTGCCAGCAGCTTAGGCCCTATTTGGACAGAGAACACCGGGGAGCTGTTTTTT.

This clonotype was recorded many times. The chain recombines TRBV3-1 with TRBJ1-1, with D hard to call. Deletions cut 3 bases from V and 1 base from J, with 6 bases between. The germline gives CDR1 LGHDT, CDR2 YNNKEL (reference sequence). This CDR3 contains 13 residues. CDR3 sequence reads: CASSHLRNTEAFF. The CDR3 nucleotides read TGTGCCAGCAGCCATTTGCGGAACACTGAAGCTTTCTTT.

Ten or more counts support this clonotype. This chain connects TRBV5-1 to TRBJ1-1; D ambiguous. The germline gives CDR1 SGHRS, CDR2 YFSETQ. The CDR3 is 14 residues long. With 3 bases removed from V and 1 base from J, the gap between germline ends came to 10 bases. The CDR3 nucleotides read TGCGCCAGCAGCTCGGAGACCCCGAACACTGAAGCTTTCTTT. Amino acids: CASSSETPNTEAFF. The variable domain in full, completed from reference TRBV5-1 and TRBJ1-1, reads KAGVTQTPRYLIKTRGQQVTLSCSPISGHRSVSWYQQTPGQGLQFLFEYFSETQRNKGNFPGRFSGRQFSNSRSEMNVSTLELGDSALYLCASSSETPNTEAFFGQGTRLTVV.

In its sample, this clonotype was seen many times. The chain employs TRBV20-1 and TRBJ1-2, with unresolved D. The germline V gene encodes CDR1 DFQATT and CDR2 SNEGSKA (reference sequence). The CDR3 is 14 amino acids. Trimming took off 0 bases at V and 0 bases at J, with 8 bases between the two ends. This chain's CDR3 is CSARDSLSNYGYTF. CDR3 DNA: TGCAGTGCTAGAGACAGTCTGTCTAACTATGGCTACACCTTC.

This clonotype was found a few times. The chain has TRBV28 and TRBJ2-7; D gene unclear. CDR1 and CDR2 (germline): MDHEN, SYDVKM. This CDR3 region has 13 residues. The V end was cut by 6 bases, the J end by 2 bases, with 11 bases between. For the CDR3, the DNA is TGTGCCAGCAGCTGTCCTGGAACCTACGAGCAGTACTTC. This gives the protein CASSCPGTYEQYF.

The chain is built from TRBV9 and TRBJ1-5; 7 bases are a match to TRBD1. Germline values: CDR1 SGDLS, CDR2 YYNGEE. The CDR3 runs to 15 residues. Trimming took 4 bases from V and 2 from J; bases not matched to a gene: 6. The CDR3 DNA sequence: TGTGCCAGCAGCCTGACAGGGCGAGGCAATCAGCCCCAGCATTTT. Protein sequence: CASSLTGRGNQPQHF.

V usage is TRBV28 and J usage is TRBJ1-5; 12 bases map to TRBD1. This CDR3 region has 16 residues. Germline V gene data show CDR1 as MDHEN and CDR2 as SYDVKM. The J segment lost 4 bases and the V segment lost 6 bases, leaving 7 bases of the junction unmatched. The CDR3 sequence: CASSPGTGGTNQPQHF. The DNA for the CDR3 is TGTGCCAGCAGCCCCGGGACAGGGGGCACGAATCAGCCCCAGCATTTT.

The chain couples TRBV27 to TRBJ2-2; either TRBD1 or TRBD2 may supply D (5 bases each). The germline gives CDR1 MNHEY, CDR2 SMNVEV (reference sequence). CDR3 size: 16 residues. V was trimmed by 5 bases and J by 3 bases, leaving 16 bases between them. CDR3: CASSPTGTGYTGELFF. In DNA form, the CDR3 reads TGTGCCAGCAGTCCTACCGGGACGGGTTACACCGGGGAGCTGTTTTTT.